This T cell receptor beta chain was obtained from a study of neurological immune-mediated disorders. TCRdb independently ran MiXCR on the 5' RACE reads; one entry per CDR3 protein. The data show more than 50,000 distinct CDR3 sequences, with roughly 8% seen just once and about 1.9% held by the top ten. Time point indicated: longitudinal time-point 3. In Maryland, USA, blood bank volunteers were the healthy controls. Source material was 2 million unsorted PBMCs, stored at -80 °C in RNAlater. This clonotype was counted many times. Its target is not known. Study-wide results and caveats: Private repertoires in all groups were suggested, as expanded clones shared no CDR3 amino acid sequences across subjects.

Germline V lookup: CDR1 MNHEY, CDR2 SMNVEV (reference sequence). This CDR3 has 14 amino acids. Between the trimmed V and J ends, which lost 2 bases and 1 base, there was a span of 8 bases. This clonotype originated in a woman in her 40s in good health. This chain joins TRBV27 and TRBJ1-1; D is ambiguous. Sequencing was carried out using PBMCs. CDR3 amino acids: CASSLIGGNTEAFF. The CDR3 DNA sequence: TGTGCCAGCAGTTTAATCGGCGGGAACACTGAAGCTTTCTTT.